The clone carrying this T cell receptor beta chain was detected only once. The CDR3 runs to 15 residues. Trimming removed 2 bases from V and 4 bases from J; junction bases left unmatched: 4. Germline assignment: CDR1 KGHSH and CDR2 LQKENI. This record belongs to a study of blood T cell repertoires in COVID-19. The wider study: COVID-19 samples, acute and convalescent, were from the United States, Italy and Spain. PBMCs, B-cell-depleted T cells, or T cells were the source of the cDNA or gDNA that made up the material.

Original data processing: Reference gene primer amplification gave estimated nucleated cell counts. Sequenced by immunoSEQ multiplex PCR; TCRdb stores in-frame clones only, minus some. V, J and clone size reflect that table, while D and trimming were determined from the DNA. The table has around 140,000 clones, about 80% seen once. V and J are TRBV18 and TRBJ2-2; 7 bases match TRBD1. The receptor's source is an older man who had recovered from COVID-19. What was sequenced was peripheral blood. CDR3 nucleotides: TGTGCCAGCTCACCATCCACAGGGGCCACCGGGGAGCTGTTTTTT. It encodes CASSPSTGATGELFF. Full variable domain (remainder filled in from reference TRBV18 and TRBJ2-2): NAGVMQNPRHLVRRRGQEARLRCSPMKGHSHVYWYRQLPEEGLKFMVYLQKENIIDESGMPKERFSAEFPKEGPSILRIQQVVRGDSAAYFCASSPSTGATGELFFGEGSRLTVL.